Sequencing of this T cell receptor (beta chain) was carried out in a study of monozygotic twins with inflammatory bowel disease. With the 5' RACE reads reprocessed, TCRdb shows one record per CDR3 protein and no DNA. The sample table sets out 110,000 to 150,000 distinct CDR3 sequences. The CDR3 consists of 14 residues. Germline values: CDR1 SGHTA, CDR2 FQGNSA. This chain uses TRBV7-2 with TRBJ1-1; the D call of TRBD1 rests on TCRdb alone, since no DNA is present to check it. The sample consisted of blood. The TCR sequence derives from a human donor with ulcerative colitis or Crohn's disease, or a healthy co-twin of an affected twin (not recorded which). The CDR3 region is CASSLVWGTAEAFF.